One and the same sample provided the 28 T cell receptor beta chains below, sequenced in a study of metastatic and nonmetastatic thyroid tumors. TCRdb reanalyzed the PCR reads with MiXCR. The sample includes roughly 20,000 clones, approximately 16% of them seen just once. Before thyroid surgery, none of the patients had received any treatment. Sequenced sample: blood. These receptors were collected from a male donor with papillary thyroid cancer or a benign thyroid nodule (not recorded which). Some clones in this sample may be carry-over from other donors' samples.

Remarks on this clone: This could be a read error, since a much larger clone is one nucleotide away. Other nucleotide sequences in the sample specify the same CDR3. The chain has TRBV7-6 and TRBJ2-5; 11 nucleotides match TRBD2. J gave up 14 bases and V 5 bases, and 13 bases lay outside the gene matches. Germline V gene data show CDR1 as SGHVS and CDR2 as FNYEAQ. This CDR3 region has 14 residues. CDR3 DNA: TGTGCCAGCAGCGAGTACGGGACTAGCGGTGGCCCTTACTTC. It translates to CASSEYGTSGGPYF.

This clone was seen ten or more times. V usage is TRBV27 and J usage is TRBJ1-2; D not certain. Trimming pared 2 bases from V and 6 bases from J, leaving 16 bases between. Germline-derived CDR1 and CDR2 are MNHEY and SMNVEV (reference sequence). The CDR3 consists of 15 residues. Here the CDR3 DNA reads TGTGCCAGCAGTTTAAGGGAGTGGACCACTGATGGCTACACCTTC. Amino acids: CASSLREWTTDGYTF.

In its sample, this clone was seen many times. The chain couples TRBV6-1 to TRBJ2-5, with D perhaps matching TRBD1 or TRBD2 (6 bases each). V was trimmed by 4 bases and J by 5 bases, leaving 14 bases between them. Looked up from germline, CDR1 is MNHNS and CDR2 is SASEGT. The CDR3 is made up of 14 amino acids. CDR3 region: CASSGWGARETQYF. CDR3 sequence (DNA): TGTGCCAGCAGTGGTTGGGGGGCTAGGGAGACCCAGTACTTC.

This clone was recorded many times. This may be a read error: a much more frequent sequence differs by one nucleotide. The chain carries TRBV20-1 and TRBJ2-3, with a possible D match to TRBD2 (5 bases). The germline V and J ends were trimmed by 1 base and 2 bases, with 16 bases remaining between them. This CDR3 is built from 16 residues. Germline CDR1 DFQATT, CDR2 SNEGSKA (reference sequence). This CDR3 reads CSARGQKAVNTDTQYF. Written as DNA, the CDR3 is TGCAGTGCTAGAGGTCAAAAAGCGGTAAACACAGATACGCAGTATTTT.

In its sample, this clone was seen many times. The chain is built from TRBV6-2 or TRBV6-3 and TRBJ1-1; D remains ambiguous. The CDR3 sequence is 11 residues long. The V end was cut by 10 bases, the J end by 3 bases, with 9 bases between. Germline values: CDR1 MNHEY, CDR2 SVGEGT. This chain's CDR3 is CATGRDTEAFF. The CDR3, as DNA: TGTGCCACGGGGAGGGACACTGAAGCTTTCTTT.

This clone has ten or more counts. The chain has TRBV2 and TRBJ2-5; no definite D call. The germline V gene encodes CDR1 SNHLY and CDR2 FYNNEI. CDR3 length: 10 amino acids. V lost 4 bases and J 7 bases, leaving 4 bases between the germline ends. This chain's CDR3 is CASSVATQYF. CDR3 nucleotide sequence: TGTGCCAGCAGTGTTGCGACCCAGTACTTC.

In this sample, this clone turned up a few times. The chain joins TRBV6-1 to TRBJ2-7, with 8 bases identical to TRBD1. The junction had 2 bases not matched to a gene; V was cut back by 6 bases and J by 7 bases. Germline values: CDR1 MNHNS, CDR2 SASEGT. The CDR3 is made up of 11 amino acids. Here the CDR3 DNA reads TGTGCCAGCAGCCAGGGGGCAGAGCAGTACTTC. Translating it yields CASSQGAEQYF.

In its sample, this clone was seen many times. The gene calls are TRBV12-3 or TRBV12-4 and TRBJ1-2; weak D call: TRBD1 (5 bases). This CDR3 comprises 16 residues. V gave up 1 base and J gave up 3 bases, with 15 bases separating them. The CDR3 DNA is TGTGCCAGCAGTTTAGGGCGCGTTGGGGGTTACTATGGCTACACCTTC. Protein product: CASSLGRVGGYYGYTF.

In its sample, this clone was seen many times. This chain connects TRBV12-3 or TRBV12-4 to TRBJ2-5; D is unclear. CDR3 length: 12 residues. Trimming cost V 9 bases and J 3 bases, with 11 bases left between them. Here the CDR3 DNA reads TGTGCCAGTTCCATGGGGAAAGAGACCCAGTACTTC. It is translated as CASSMGKETQYF.

This clone is medium-sized within its sample. The V call is TRBV13, the J call TRBJ2-2; no firm D call. CDR1 is PRHDT and CDR2 is FYEKMQ in the germline V gene (reference sequence). The CDR3 loop spans 16 amino acids. V lost 5 bases and J 4 bases, leaving 17 bases between the germline ends. The CDR3 loop is CASSHRVFSSTGELFF. CDR3 DNA: TGTGCCAGCAGCCATCGGGTTTTCAGTAGCACCGGGGAGCTGTTTTTT.

The chain couples TRBV12-3 or TRBV12-4 to TRBJ2-2, with 9 bases fitting TRBD2. The CDR3 spans 15 residues. The J segment lost 3 bases and the V segment lost 7 bases, leaving 6 bases of the junction unmatched. The CDR3 loop is CASTLRGGDTGELFF. DNA for the CDR3: TGTGCCAGCACCCTGCGGGGGGGGGACACCGGGGAGCTGTTTTTT.

The gene calls are TRBV5-4 and TRBJ2-1, with D maybe TRBD2 (6 bases). This CDR3 comprises 14 residues. V gave up 4 bases and J gave up 5 bases, with 13 bases separating them. CDR1 and CDR2 from the germline V gene are SGHNT and YYREEE (reference sequence). CDR3 nucleotides: TGTGCCAGCAGCCAAATACTAGCTCACAATGAGCAGTTCTTC. Protein: CASSQILAHNEQFF.

The chain is built from TRBV30 and TRBJ1-2, with 8 positions matching TRBD1. The V segment lost 0 bases and the J segment 7 bases; nucleotides outside the gene matches: 4. The CDR3 loop spans 13 amino acids. Germline lookup yields CDR1 GTSNPN and CDR2 SVGIG (reference sequence). The CDR3 protein is CAWSVPRGLGYTF. The CDR3 region has the DNA TGTGCCTGGAGTGTACCCAGGGGGCTTGGCTACACCTTC.

This clone showed up many times. J is TRBJ2-7 and V is TRBV20-1; 9 nucleotides align to TRBD2. Germline lookup yields CDR1 DFQATT and CDR2 SNEGSKA (reference sequence). V was clipped by 7 bases and J by 3 bases; unmatched bases: 7. CDR3 length: 13 amino acids. The CDR3 spells CSVWGAGGYEQYF. The CDR3, as DNA: TGCAGTGTTTGGGGAGCGGGAGGCTACGAGCAGTACTTC.

This clone was seen only a few times. The J gene is TRBJ2-7, the V gene TRBV20-1, with TRBD2 matching over 9 bases. Germline CDR1 DFQATT, CDR2 SNEGSKA (reference sequence). This CDR3 is 14 amino acids long. V dropped 5 bases and J dropped 3; count of bases not matched to a gene: 8. CDR3 nucleotides: TGCAGTGCTGACCCTAGCGGGGAGGGCTACGAGCAGTACTTC. It is translated as CSADPSGEGYEQYF.

This clone was seen just once. The rearrangement uses TRBV7-3 and TRBJ1-2; possibly TRBD1 for D (5 bases). The CDR3 contains 15 residues. Germline V gene data show CDR1 as SGHTA and CDR2 as FQGTGA. Trimming cost V 5 bases and J 4 bases, with 17 bases left between them. The CDR3 protein is CASSRGPGRFYGYTF. The CDR3 region has the DNA TGTGCCAGCAGCCGCGGGCCGGGGCGCTTCTATGGCTACACCTTC. Using reference TRBV7-3 and TRBJ1-2 for the parts outside the CDR3, the full variable domain is GAGVSQTPSNKVTEKGKYVELRCDPISGHTALYWYRQSLGQGPEFLIYFQGTGAADDSGLPNDRFFAVRPEGSVSTLKIQRTERGDSAVYLCASSRGPGRFYGYTFGSGTRLTVV.

This clone was recorded many times. The V call is TRBV5-6, the J call TRBJ1-2; a weak D match, TRBD1 (5 bases). The CDR3 contains 14 residues. Germline V gene data show CDR1 as SGHDT and CDR2 as YYEEEE. Trimming left V 0 bases short and J 6 bases short, with 12 bases between. The CDR3 sequence: CASSLVRGSHGYTF. The CDR3 DNA sequence: TGTGCCAGCAGCTTGGTCCGGGGGTCTCATGGCTACACCTTC.

Many counts were recorded for this clone. This rearrangement joins TRBV11-1 to TRBJ1-5; D is undetermined. Germline CDR1 and CDR2: SGHAT and FQDESV (reference sequence). Trimming stripped 5 bases from V and 1 base from J, with 15 bases between. This CDR3 is 16 amino acids long. CDR3 in DNA: TGTGCCAGCAGCCTTGCCCCCGGCAGGAGCAATCAGCCCCAGCATTTT. Translating gives CASSLAPGRSNQPQHF.

In its sample, this clone was seen many times. The chain recombines TRBV7-9 with TRBJ1-1; D is uncertain. The CDR3 is 17 amino acids. Trimming removed 1 base at V and 0 bases at J, with 15 bases between. Germline assignment: CDR1 SEHNR and CDR2 FQNEAQ (reference sequence). The CDR3 DNA sequence: TGTGCCAGCAGCTTAGGCCACGGTTCCATAATGAACACTGAAGCTTTCTTT. Translated, it gives CASSLGHGSIMNTEAFF.

This clone was seen repeatedly, ten times or more. The V and J genes are TRBV28 and TRBJ1-5, with D uncertain. The CDR3 is made up of 16 amino acids. Trimming removed 3 bases at V and 5 bases at J, with 17 bases between. In germline, CDR1 is MDHEN, CDR2 SYDVKM. CDR3 nucleotides: TGTGCCAGCAGTTTCCTGTCGCGGGGTCAGGATCAGCCCCAGCATTTT. Protein product: CASSFLSRGQDQPQHF. Using reference TRBV28 and TRBJ1-5 for the parts outside the CDR3, the full variable domain is DVKVTQSSRYLVKRTGEKVFLECVQDMDHENMFWYRQDPGLGLRLIYFSYDVKMKEKGDIPEGYSVSREKKERFSLILESASTNQTSMYLCASSFLSRGQDQPQHFGDGTRLSIL.

V usage is TRBV11-1 and J usage is TRBJ2-7, with D tentatively TRBD1 (7 bases). V was cut by 3 bases and J by 3 bases, with 12 bases left in between. This CDR3 is built from 14 residues. From germline, CDR1 is SGHAT and CDR2 FQDESV (reference sequence). The CDR3 protein is CASSFGGGGYEQYF. In nucleotides, the CDR3 is TGTGCCAGCAGCTTTGGAGGGGGCGGCTACGAGCAGTACTTC. The entire variable domain, with the rest obtained from reference TRBV11-1 and TRBJ2-7, is as follows: EAEVAQSPRYKITEKSQAVAFWCDPISGHATLYWYRQILGQGPELLVQFQDESVVDDSQLPKDRFSAERLKGVDSTLKIQPAELGDSAMYLCASSFGGGGYEQYFGPGTRLTVT.

This clone showed up many times. The chain has TRBV20-1 and TRBJ2-7; 8 positions agree with TRBD1. The CDR3 has 13 amino acids. Germline V gene lookup returns CDR1 DFQATT and CDR2 SNEGSKA (reference sequence). Germline trimming cut 2 bases from V and 3 bases from J; bases unmatched to any gene: 3. As DNA, the CDR3 is TGCAGTGCTAGACCGGGACAGGTCTACGAGCAGTACTTC. This encodes CSARPGQVYEQYF.

About this clone: The conserved phenylalanine or tryptophan is not found at the CDR3 terminus, so this likely reflects a read error. This chain uses TRBV4-3 with TRBJ1-4; 8 nucleotides agree with TRBD1. The V and J ends lost 5 bases and 6 bases, in that order; junction bases with no gene match: 8. The CDR3 extends over 15 amino acids. Germline V gene lookup returns CDR1 LGHNA and CDR2 YSLEER. In DNA, the CDR3 is TGCGCCAGCAGCTCCCGTGACAGGGGAGATGAAAAACTGTTTCTT. Its translation: CASSSRDRGDEKLFL.

This clone was seen many times. The chain carries TRBV19 and TRBJ1-3, with 12 bases fitting TRBD1. The junction had 7 bases not matched to a gene; V was cut back by 3 bases and J by 1 base. CDR3 length equals 18 residues. Looked up from germline, CDR1 is LNHDA and CDR2 is SQIVND (reference sequence). The CDR3 bases are TGTGCCAGTAGTATCGGGACAGGGGGCCCTTTTTCTGGAAACACCATATATTTT. This translates into CASSIGTGGPFSGNTIYF.

There are many counts of this clone. The chain carries TRBV12-3 or TRBV12-4 and TRBJ2-3; D possibly uses TRBD1 or TRBD2 (5 bases each). This CDR3 region has 16 residues. Trimming removed 7 bases from V and 0 bases from J, with 17 bases in between. CDR3 residues: CASTHDGGFSTDTQYF. The CDR3 DNA is TGTGCCAGCACCCACGATGGGGGTTTTAGCACAGATACGCAGTATTTT.

This clone has ten or more counts. V is TRBV20-1 and J is TRBJ2-7, with D perhaps matching TRBD2 (5 bases). This CDR3 spans 11 amino acids. V was cut by 3 bases and J by 5 bases, with 8 bases left in between. CDR1 DFQATT and CDR2 SNEGSKA come from the germline V gene (reference sequence). CDR3 sequence: CSASKRDEQYF. CDR3 bases: TGCAGTGCTAGTAAGAGGGACGAGCAGTACTTC.

Many counts were recorded for this clone. V gene TRBV7-6 combines with J gene TRBJ2-7, with D possibly matching TRBD2 (6 bases). The CDR3 has 12 residues. The V end was cut by 5 bases, the J end by 4 bases, with 9 bases between. CDR1 and CDR2 from the germline V gene are SGHVS and FNYEAQ. The CDR3 here is CASSPGRYEQYF. The CDR3 DNA sequence: TGTGCCAGCAGCCCAGGGAGGTACGAGCAGTACTTC.

The chain joins TRBV6-2 or TRBV6-3 to TRBJ2-7, with D unclear. Trimming pared 4 bases from V and 6 bases from J, leaving 10 bases between. Germline CDR1 MNHEY, CDR2 SVGEGT. CDR3 size: 12 residues. The CDR3 DNA is TGTGCCAGCAGTTGGTTATTCTGCGAGCAGTACTTC. Amino acids: CASSWLFCEQYF.